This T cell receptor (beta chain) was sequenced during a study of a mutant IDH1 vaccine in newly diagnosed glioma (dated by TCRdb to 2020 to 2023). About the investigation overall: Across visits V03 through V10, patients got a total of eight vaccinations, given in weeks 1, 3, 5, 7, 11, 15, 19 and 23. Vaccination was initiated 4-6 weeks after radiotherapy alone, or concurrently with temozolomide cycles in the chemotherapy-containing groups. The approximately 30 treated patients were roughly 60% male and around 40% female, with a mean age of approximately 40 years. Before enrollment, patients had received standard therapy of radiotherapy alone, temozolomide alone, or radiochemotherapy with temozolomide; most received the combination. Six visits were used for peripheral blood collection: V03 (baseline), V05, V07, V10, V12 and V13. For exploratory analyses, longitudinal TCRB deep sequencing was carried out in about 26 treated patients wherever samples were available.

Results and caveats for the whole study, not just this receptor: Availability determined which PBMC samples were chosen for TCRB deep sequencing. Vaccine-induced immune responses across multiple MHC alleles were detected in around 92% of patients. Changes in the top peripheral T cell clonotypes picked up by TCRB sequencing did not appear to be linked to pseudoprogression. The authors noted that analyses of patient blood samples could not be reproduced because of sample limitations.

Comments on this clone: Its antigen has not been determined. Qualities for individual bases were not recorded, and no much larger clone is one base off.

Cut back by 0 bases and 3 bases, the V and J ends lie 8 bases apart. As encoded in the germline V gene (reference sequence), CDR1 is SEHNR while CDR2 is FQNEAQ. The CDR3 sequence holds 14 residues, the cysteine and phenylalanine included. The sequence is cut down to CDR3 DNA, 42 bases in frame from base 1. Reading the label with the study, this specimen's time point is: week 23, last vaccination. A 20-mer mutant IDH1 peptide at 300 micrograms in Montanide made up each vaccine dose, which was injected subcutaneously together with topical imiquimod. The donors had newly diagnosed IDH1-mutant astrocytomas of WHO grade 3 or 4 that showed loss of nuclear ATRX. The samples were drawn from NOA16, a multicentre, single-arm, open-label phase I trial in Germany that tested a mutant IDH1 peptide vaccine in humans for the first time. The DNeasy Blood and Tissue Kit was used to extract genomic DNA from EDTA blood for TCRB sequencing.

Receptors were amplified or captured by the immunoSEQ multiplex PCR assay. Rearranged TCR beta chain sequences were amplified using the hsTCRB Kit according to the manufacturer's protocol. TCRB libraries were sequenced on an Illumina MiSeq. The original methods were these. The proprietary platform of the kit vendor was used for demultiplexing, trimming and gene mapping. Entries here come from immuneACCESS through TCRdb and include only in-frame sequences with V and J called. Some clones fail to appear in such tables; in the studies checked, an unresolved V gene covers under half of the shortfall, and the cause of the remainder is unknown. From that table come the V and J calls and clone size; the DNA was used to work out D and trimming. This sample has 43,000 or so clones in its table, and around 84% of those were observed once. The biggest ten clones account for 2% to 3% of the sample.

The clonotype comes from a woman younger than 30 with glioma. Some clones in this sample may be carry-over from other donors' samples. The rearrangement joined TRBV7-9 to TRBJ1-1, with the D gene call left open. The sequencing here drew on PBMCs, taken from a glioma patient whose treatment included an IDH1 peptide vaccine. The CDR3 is CASSLAVRDTEAFF. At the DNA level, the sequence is TGTGCCAGCAGCTTAGCGGTGCGGGACACTGAAGCTTTCTTT.